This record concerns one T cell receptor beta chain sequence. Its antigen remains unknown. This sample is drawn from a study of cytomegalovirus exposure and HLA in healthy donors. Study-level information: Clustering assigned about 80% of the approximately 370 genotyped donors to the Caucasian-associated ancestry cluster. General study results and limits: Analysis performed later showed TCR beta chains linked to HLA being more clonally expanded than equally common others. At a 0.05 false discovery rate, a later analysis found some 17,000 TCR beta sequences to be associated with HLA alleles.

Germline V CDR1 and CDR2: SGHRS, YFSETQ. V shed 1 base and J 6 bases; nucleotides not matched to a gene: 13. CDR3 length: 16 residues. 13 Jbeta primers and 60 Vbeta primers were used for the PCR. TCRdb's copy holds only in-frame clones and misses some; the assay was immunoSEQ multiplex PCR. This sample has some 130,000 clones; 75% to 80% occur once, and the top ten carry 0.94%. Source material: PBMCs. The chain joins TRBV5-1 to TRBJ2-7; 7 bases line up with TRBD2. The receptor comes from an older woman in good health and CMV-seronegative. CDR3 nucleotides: TGCGCCAGCAGCTTGTTCCTGGGACCCACGGGGGGCGAGCAGTACTTC. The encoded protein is CASSLFLGPTGGEQYF.